Below are 2 T cell receptor beta chains sequenced from a single sample in a study of blood T cell repertoires in COVID-19. The data were produced by immunoSEQ multiplex PCR, yet TCRdb's version contains in-frame clones alone and is incomplete. The table lists about 260,000 clones, more than 85% of them singletons. Sequences were obtained from peripheral blood. The source is a woman aged 55-69 years with COVID-19, enrolled during active disease.

There are a few counts of this clone. V is TRBV7-9 and J is TRBJ2-7; 11 bases line up with TRBD2. V trimming: 4 bases; J trimming: 6 bases; junction bases outside the gene matches: 5. The CDR3 has 14 residues. Germline lookup yields CDR1 SEHNR and CDR2 FQNEAQ (reference sequence). This chain's CDR3 is CASSYRGLAAEQYF. The CDR3 bases are TGTGCCAGCAGCTACCGGGGACTAGCGGCCGAGCAGTACTTC.

The gene calls are TRBV7-9 and TRBJ1-3; TRBD1 is a possible D gene (6 bases). CDR3 length equals 15 residues. CDR1 and CDR2 (germline): SEHNR, FQNEAQ (reference sequence). The V end lost 5 bases, the J end lost 0 bases, and 11 bases lay between the germline ends. CDR3 in DNA: TGTGCCAGCAGCCGACAGGTTGGCTCTGGAAACACCATATATTTT. Its protein product is CASSRQVGSGNTIYF.